This T cell receptor beta chain is from a study of T cells after yellow fever vaccination. The overall study: Fractions of low cell number were prepared using SMART-Seq v4 Ultra Low Input. Study-wide points: Booster sampling recovered most clones from primary vaccination (under 98% CD4, around 90% CD8).

The CDR3 sequence is 10 residues long. V lost 7 bases and J 5 bases, leaving 5 bases between the germline ends. Germline values: CDR1 SNHLY, CDR2 FYNNEI. Conversion of TCR transcripts into cDNA relied on 5'RACE template switching, which added a universal primer site and UMIs. TCRdb reprocessed the 5' RACE reads with MiXCR, giving one entry per CDR3 protein. The sample holds some 120,000 distinct CDR3 sequences, roughly 15% seen once. This clonotype was detected only a few times. What it binds is not known. The chain links TRBV2 to TRBJ1-1; D uncertain. The sequenced sample was CD8+ T cells sorted from PBMCs, obtained 5 days after the yellow fever booster vaccination. The clonotype originates from a young man who received the YFV17D yellow fever vaccine. The CDR3 reads CASMLTEAFF. CDR3 DNA: TGTGCCAGCATGTTGACTGAAGCTTTCTTT.